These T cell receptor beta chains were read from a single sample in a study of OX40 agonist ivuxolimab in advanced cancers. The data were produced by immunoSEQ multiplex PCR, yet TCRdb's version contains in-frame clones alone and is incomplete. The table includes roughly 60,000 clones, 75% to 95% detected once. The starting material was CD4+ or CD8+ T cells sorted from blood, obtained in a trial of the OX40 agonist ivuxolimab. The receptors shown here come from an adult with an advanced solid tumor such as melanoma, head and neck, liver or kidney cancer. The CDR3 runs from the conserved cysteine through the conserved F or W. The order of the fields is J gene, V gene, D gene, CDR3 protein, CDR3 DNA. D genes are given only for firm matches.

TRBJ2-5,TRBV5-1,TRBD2,CASSLAVLAGGQETQYF,TGCGCCAGCAGCTTGGCGGTGCTAGCGGGAGGCCAAGAGACCCAGTACTTC
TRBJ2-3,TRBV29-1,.,CSVKRDTQYF,TGCAGCGTCAAGCGCGATACGCAGTATTTT
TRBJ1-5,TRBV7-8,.,CASSLVQANQPQHF,TGTGCCAGCAGCTTAGTACAGGCCAATCAGCCCCAGCATTTT
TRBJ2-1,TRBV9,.,CASSPRSGSNEQFF,TGTGCCAGCAGCCCGCGGTCCGGGAGTAATGAGCAGTTCTTC
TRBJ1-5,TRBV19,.,CASSKSNSYSNQPQHF,TGTGCCAGCTCAAAGTCCAATTCTTATAGCAATCAGCCCCAGCATTTT
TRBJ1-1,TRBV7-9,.,CASSLSAASDTEAFF,TGTGCCAGCAGCTTATCCGCGGCCTCGGACACTGAAGCTTTCTTT
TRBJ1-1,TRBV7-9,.,CASSTGITEAFF,TGTGCCAGCAGCACAGGGATCACTGAAGCTTTCTTT
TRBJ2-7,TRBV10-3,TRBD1,CAISEGDSSLYEQYF,TGTGCCATCAGTGAGGGGGACAGCAGTCTCTACGAGCAGTACTTC
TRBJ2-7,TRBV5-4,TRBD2,CASSLLTSGKLYEQYF,TGTGCCAGCAGCTTGTTAACTAGCGGGAAGTTATACGAGCAGTACTTC
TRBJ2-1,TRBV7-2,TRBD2,CASSFRLAFTYNEQFF,TGTGCCAGCAGCTTTCGACTAGCGTTTACCTACAATGAGCAGTTCTTC
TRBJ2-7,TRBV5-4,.,CASSFQGGGFYEQYF,TGTGCCAGCAGCTTTCAAGGTGGAGGGTTTTACGAGCAGTACTTC